The clone carrying this T cell receptor (beta chain) was counted a single time. The data were taken from a study of T cell responses to AZD1222 COVID-19 vaccine. CDR1 is MGHRA, CDR2 YSYEKL, per germline. Trimming at V came to 2 bases and at J to 5 bases, leaving 10 bases not matched to a gene. The length of the CDR3 is 16 residues. Generated by immunoSEQ multiplex PCR, the TCRdb table keeps only in-frame clones and is missing some. The table has about 91,000 clones, 70% to 90% seen once. This sample comprised peripheral blood, obtained on day 0 of AZD1222 vaccination. The sequence was collected from an adult in good health. The chain joins TRBV4-1 to TRBJ2-7; TRBD1 aligns across 9 bases. CDR3 bases: TGCGCCAGCAGCCAAAGAGGTGGGACAGGGTCTCACGAGCAGTACTTC. Translating it yields CASSQRGGTGSHEQYF.